In this sample, the clone carrying this T cell receptor beta chain turned up a few times. No antigen is known for it. This sample stems from a study of T cell responses to AZD1222 COVID-19 vaccine. Whole-study findings and limits: Distributed over spike, vaccine-associated CD4 TCRs predominated at 160-218 and 743-854.

CDR1 is MDHEN and CDR2 is SYDVKM in the germline V gene. Trimming left V 2 bases short and J 10 bases short, with 18 bases between. This CDR3 is built from 15 residues. The assay was immunoSEQ multiplex PCR, and TCRdb's table has in-frame clones only and misses some. This table holds 150,000 to 200,000 clones, 75% to 90% found once. The V and J genes are TRBV28 and TRBJ2-1; a weak D match, TRBD1 (7 bases). The TCR was taken from an adult in good health. The sample in question was peripheral blood, obtained on day 0 of MenACWY control vaccination. The CDR3, as DNA: TGTGCCAGCAGTTTAGGAGGGGGCGATGTTGGAGAGCAGTTCTTC. This codes for CASSLGGGDVGEQFF.